The present T cell receptor (beta chain) was sequenced within a study of T cells in localized non-small cell lung cancer. Study-wide results and limits: Uninvolved adjacent lung showed peak T cell clonality, exceeding tumor.

The CDR3 has 14 residues. V shed 6 bases and J shed 8 bases, with 19 bases lying between them. Germline CDR1 and CDR2: MDHEN and SYDVKM. Points on this clone: Its antigen is undetermined.

Repertoires were generated with immunoSEQ multiplex PCR, while TCRdb's copy carries only in-frame clones and drops some. Here the sample spans about 70,000 clones, about 86% being singletons. The source of this sequence is a male donor at least 60 years old with stage III squamous cell lung carcinoma. The rearrangement uses TRBV28 and TRBJ1-1, with D possibly being TRBD1 (5 bases). Sequences were derived from peripheral blood, sampled before any cancer treatment. The CDR3 DNA reads TGTGCCAGCAGCCCGCCTGGGGGGGGTGGGGAAGCTTTCTTT. This sequence encodes CASSPPGGGGEAFF.